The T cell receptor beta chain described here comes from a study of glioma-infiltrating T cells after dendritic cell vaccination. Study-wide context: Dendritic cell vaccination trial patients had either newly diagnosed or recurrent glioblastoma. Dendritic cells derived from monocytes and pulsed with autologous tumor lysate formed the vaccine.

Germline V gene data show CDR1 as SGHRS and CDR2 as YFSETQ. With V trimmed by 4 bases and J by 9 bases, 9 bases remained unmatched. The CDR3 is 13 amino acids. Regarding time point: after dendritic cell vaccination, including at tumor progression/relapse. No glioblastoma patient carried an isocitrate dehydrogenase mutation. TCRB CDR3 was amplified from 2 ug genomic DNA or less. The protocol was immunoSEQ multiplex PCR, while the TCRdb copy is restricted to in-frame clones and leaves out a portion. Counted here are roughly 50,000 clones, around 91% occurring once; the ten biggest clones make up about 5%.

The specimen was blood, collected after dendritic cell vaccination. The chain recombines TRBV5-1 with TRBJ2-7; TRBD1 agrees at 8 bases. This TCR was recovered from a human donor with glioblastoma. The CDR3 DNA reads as TGCGCCAGCAGCGCCTCAGACAGGGGAGGGCAGTACTTC. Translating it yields CASSASDRGGQYF.